The entry below gives a single TCR beta chain sequence along with its context. The data stem from a study of blood T cell repertoires in COVID-19. Whole-study context: Spain, Italy and the United States supplied samples that represented acute and convalescent COVID-19. The analysed material was cDNA or gDNA that came from T cells, B-cell-depleted T cells, or PBMCs.

In the original processing: Reference gene primer amplification in the assay estimated nucleated cell counts. Libraries were prepared by immunoSEQ multiplex PCR; TCRdb keeps only in-frame clonotypes and omits some of them. V and J calls and clone size are those listed in that table; D and trimming were worked out from the DNA. The top ten clones hold around 10% of a sample with around 93,000 clones, roughly 88% of them seen once. V shed 4 bases, J shed 4 bases, and the junction held 3 bases outside the gene matches. Germline assignment: CDR1 MGHDK and CDR2 SYGVNS. This CDR3 spans 13 amino acids. This clonotype was sampled from an elderly man with acute or convalescent COVID-19. The sample comprised peripheral blood. The chain combines TRBV25-1 with TRBJ1-1, with 7 bases that match TRBD1. CDR3 residues: CASSASGGTEAFF. The DNA of the CDR3 is TGTGCCAGCAGTGCCTCAGGGGGCACTGAAGCTTTCTTT. The variable domain in full, completed from reference TRBV25-1 and TRBJ1-1, reads EADIYQTPRYLVIGTGKKITLECSQTMGHDKMYWYQQDPGMELHLIHYSYGVNSTEKGDLSSESTVSRIRTEHFPLTLESARPSHTSQYLCASSASGGTEAFFGQGTRLTVV.